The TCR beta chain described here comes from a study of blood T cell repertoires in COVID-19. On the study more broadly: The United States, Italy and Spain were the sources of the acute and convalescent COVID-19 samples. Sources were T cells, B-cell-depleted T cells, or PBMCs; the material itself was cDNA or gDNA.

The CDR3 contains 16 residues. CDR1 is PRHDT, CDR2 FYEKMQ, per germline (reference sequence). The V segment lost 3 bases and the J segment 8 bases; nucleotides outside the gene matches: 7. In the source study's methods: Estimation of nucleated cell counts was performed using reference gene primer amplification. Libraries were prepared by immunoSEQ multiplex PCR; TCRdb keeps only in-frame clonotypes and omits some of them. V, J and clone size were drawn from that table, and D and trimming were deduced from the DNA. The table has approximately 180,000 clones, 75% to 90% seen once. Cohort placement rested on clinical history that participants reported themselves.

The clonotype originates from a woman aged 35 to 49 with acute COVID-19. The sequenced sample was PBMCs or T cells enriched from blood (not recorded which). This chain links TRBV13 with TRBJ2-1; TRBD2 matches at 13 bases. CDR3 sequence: CASSFGTSGIMYEQFF. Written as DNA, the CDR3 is TGTGCCAGCAGCTTCGGGACTAGCGGGATTATGTATGAGCAGTTCTTC.